One and the same sample provided the 22 T cell receptor beta chains below, sequenced in a study of shared clonotypes between healthy human individuals. Data came from immunoSEQ multiplex PCR; TCRdb stores just in-frame clones and leaves some out. The sample yields about 1 million clones, 78% seen once. Sequenced input: memory CD4+ T cells from PBMCs. Described subset: CD45RA-negative fraction. The receptors were gathered from a man in his late teens or twenties in good health. Some clones in this sample may be carry-over from other donors' samples.

This clone was observed once. V and J are TRBV10-3 and TRBJ2-1; the match to TRBD2 covers 11 bases. The CDR3 loop spans 15 amino acids. Germline V CDR1 and CDR2: ENHRY, SYGVKD. The junction had 8 bases not matched to a gene; V was cut back by 6 bases and J by 7 bases. The CDR3 sequence: CAISATSGSGNEQFF. The CDR3 coding sequence is TGTGCCATCAGCGCAACTAGCGGGAGTGGTAATGAGCAGTTCTTC.

This rearrangement joins TRBV27 to TRBJ2-5; 8 bases line up with TRBD2. Trimming cost V 0 bases and J 2 bases; bases outside gene matches: 8. The CDR3 is 17 residues long. Germline CDR1 reads MNHEY; CDR2 reads SMNVEV (reference sequence). The CDR3 sequence: CASSLSIGASGQETQYF. In DNA, the CDR3 is TGTGCCAGCAGTTTATCCATCGGGGCTAGCGGGCAAGAGACCCAGTACTTC.

The chain employs TRBV7-2 and TRBJ2-5; perhaps TRBD2 as D (6 bases). The CDR3 has 14 residues. V lost 5 bases, J lost 9 bases, and 19 bases lay in between. Germline V lookup: CDR1 SGHTA, CDR2 FQGNSA. The CDR3 sequence: CASSPGGSTRAQYF. The CDR3 nucleotides read TGTGCCAGCAGCCCAGGAGGGAGCACCCGAGCCCAGTACTTC.

On this clone: An end of the junction differs from the germline gene, which may be a read error. V and J are TRBV4-1 and TRBJ1-4; weak D call: TRBD1 (5 bases). Germline V gene sequence: CDR1 MGHRA, CDR2 YSYEKL. The CDR3 sequence is 14 residues long. The CDR3 loop is CASSLGRGNEELFF. CDR3 sequence (DNA): TGCGCCAGCAGCCTCGGAAGGGGTAATGAAGAACTGTTTTTT.

The gene calls are TRBV6-5 and TRBJ2-7; 9 bases are a match to TRBD2. The CDR3 covers 15 residues. Germline V gene lookup returns CDR1 MNHEY and CDR2 SVGAGI. The trim removed 2 bases at V and 7 bases at J, leaving 9 bases unmatched. This CDR3 reads CASSYEAGGPGEQYF. For the CDR3, the DNA is TGTGCCAGCAGTTACGAGGCGGGAGGGCCTGGGGAGCAGTACTTC.

The chain carries TRBV7-9 and TRBJ2-1; TRBD2 is a possible D gene (6 bases). V was cut by 5 bases and J by 9 bases, with 23 bases left in between. CDR3 length equals 16 residues. The germline CDR1 and CDR2 sequences are SEHNR and FQNEAQ (reference sequence). CDR3: CASSHVAVLPPFEQFF. In DNA form, the CDR3 reads TGTGCCAGCAGCCATGTAGCGGTTTTGCCCCCCTTTGAGCAGTTCTTC.

The V and J genes are TRBV9 and TRBJ2-1, with TRBD2 identical over 7 bases. Germline values: CDR1 SGDLS, CDR2 YYNGEE. The CDR3 runs 14 residues. J was trimmed by 1 base and V by 4 bases; bases with no gene match: 2. The CDR3 reads CASSPGGSYNEQFF. The CDR3 DNA is TGTGCCAGCAGCCCCGGGGGGTCCTACAATGAGCAGTTCTTC.

The V and J genes are TRBV29-1 and TRBJ1-1; tentatively, D is TRBD1 (5 bases). Trimming took off 2 bases at V and 0 bases at J, with 7 bases between the two ends. In germline, CDR1 is SQVTM, CDR2 ANQGSEA. CDR3 length: 13 amino acids. The CDR3 loop reads CSVETGMNTEAFF. The CDR3 DNA reads as TGCAGCGTTGAAACAGGAATGAACACTGAAGCTTTCTTT. Drawing the rest from reference TRBV29-1 and TRBJ1-1, the complete variable domain is SAVISQKPSRDICQRGTSLTIQCQVDSQVTMMFWYRQQPGQSLTLIATANQGSEATYESGFVIDKFPISRPNLTFSTLTVSNMSPEDSSIYLCSVETGMNTEAFFGQGTRLTVV.

As to this clone: An end of the junction differs from the germline gene, which may be a read error. The CDR3 loop is CASSLPQGWDEQFF. The CDR3 DNA is TGTGCGAGCAGTTTGCCACAGGGATGGGATGAGCAGTTCTTC. This sequence joins TRBV28 and TRBJ2-1, with a possible D match to TRBD1 (6 bases). The CDR3 covers 14 residues. CDR1 and CDR2 (germline): MDHEN, SYDVKM.

This chain links TRBV7-3 with TRBJ2-2; D possibly corresponds to TRBD2 (5 bases). There are 18 residues in the CDR3. The germline gives CDR1 SGHTA, CDR2 FQGTGA. Trimming stripped 1 base from V and 6 bases from J, with 21 bases between. CDR3 amino acids: CASSLMGVGLSWPGELFF. In DNA, the CDR3 is TGTGCCAGCAGCTTAATGGGAGTAGGGCTAAGCTGGCCCGGGGAGCTGTTTTTT.

This chain joins TRBV10-1 and TRBJ2-3, with D perhaps TRBD1 (5 bases). The CDR3 covers 14 residues. Trimming took 3 bases from V and 2 from J, leaving 9 bases between them. The V gene's germline CDR1 is WNHNN and CDR2 SYGVQD (reference sequence). In DNA, the CDR3 is TGCGCCAGCAGTGAATTCAGGGTCACAGATACGCAGTATTTT. It is translated as CASSEFRVTDTQYF.

This chain uses TRBV6-1 with TRBJ1-1; 9 bases line up with TRBD1. Germline trimming cut 4 bases from V and 1 base from J; bases unmatched to any gene: 7. The CDR3 contains 16 residues. The germline CDR1 and CDR2 sequences are MNHNS and SASEGT. CDR3 bases: TGTGCCAGCAGTGCCCGGGACAGGGTATGGAACACTGAAGCTTTCTTT. Amino acid sequence: CASSARDRVWNTEAFF.

Comment on this clone: The same CDR3 arises from other DNA sequences in this sample as well. The chain joins TRBV9 to TRBJ2-2; D gene ambiguous. The germline V and J ends were trimmed by 0 bases and 4 bases, with 4 bases remaining between them. Germline V gives CDR1 SGDLS, CDR2 YYNGEE. The CDR3 has 13 amino acids. The CDR3 bases are TGTGCCAGCAGCGTAGCTCTCACCGGGGAGCTGTTTTTT. Translated, it gives CASSVALTGELFF.

This rearrangement joins TRBV10-3 to TRBJ1-2; D is uncertain. The CDR3 has 13 amino acids. V lost 7 bases, J lost 2 bases, and 11 bases lay in between. Germline V gives CDR1 ENHRY, CDR2 SYGVKD. CDR3 DNA: TGTGCCATCAAGGTGCCTCCAAACTATGGCTACACCTTC. Its translation is CAIKVPPNYGYTF.

A note on this clone: Distinct nucleotide sequences in the sample also encode this CDR3. V and J are TRBV2 and TRBJ2-7; D might be TRBD2 (6 bases). The germline gives CDR1 SNHLY, CDR2 FYNNEI. The CDR3 length is 13 residues. Trimming pared 8 bases from V and 2 bases from J, leaving 13 bases between. CDR3 protein: CASLVGGAYEQYF. The CDR3 DNA reads as TGTGCCAGCTTGGTAGGAGGGGCCTACGAGCAGTACTTC. Full variable domain (rest looked up from reference TRBV2 and TRBJ2-7): EPEVTQTPSHQVTQMGQEVILRCVPISNHLYFYWYRQILGQKVEFLVSFYNNEISEKSEIFDDQFSVERPDGSNFTLKIRSTKLEDSAMYFCASLVGGAYEQYFGPGTRLTVT.

This sequence joins TRBV28 and TRBJ1-5; no reliable D call. The germline gives CDR1 MDHEN, CDR2 SYDVKM. V was cut by 5 bases and J by 1 base, with 6 bases left in between. The length of the CDR3 is 13 residues. This CDR3 is CASSTPSNQPQHF. DNA for the CDR3: TGTGCCAGCAGTACCCCAAGCAATCAGCCCCAGCATTTT.

The chain recombines TRBV29-1 with TRBJ2-7; the D is unclear. CDR3 length: 10 residues. Germline V gives CDR1 SQVTM, CDR2 ANQGSEA. V lost 6 bases to trimming and J lost 3 bases, with 6 bases between them. The CDR3 loop reads CSVKDYEQYF. CDR3 sequence (DNA): TGCAGCGTGAAAGACTACGAGCAGTACTTC.

The V gene is TRBV2, the J gene TRBJ2-2; weak D call: TRBD1 (6 bases). This CDR3 is 15 amino acids long. Germline loops: CDR1 SNHLY, CDR2 FYNNEI. Trimming stripped 4 bases from V and 4 bases from J, with 13 bases between. CDR3 in amino acids: CASSVGQRGTGELFF. The CDR3 bases are TGTGCCAGCAGTGTAGGACAGAGGGGCACCGGGGAGCTGTTTTTT.

The V gene is TRBV2, the J gene TRBJ2-1; no reliable D call. This CDR3 has 15 amino acids. V shed 4 bases and J shed 4 bases, with 14 bases lying between them. In germline, CDR1 is SNHLY, CDR2 FYNNEI. This CDR3 reads CASSVQVPEYNEQFF. CDR3 coding DNA: TGTGCCAGCAGTGTACAAGTCCCGGAATACAATGAGCAGTTCTTC.

This clone was recorded once. The chain has TRBV5-1 and TRBJ2-5; D unresolved. The V and J ends lost 4 bases and 5 bases respectively, with 15 bases between them. CDR1 SGHRS and CDR2 YFSETQ come from the germline V gene. This CDR3 comprises 14 residues. The CDR3 region has the DNA TGCGCCAGCAGCACCGCCCTCCTAGGGGAGACCCAGTACTTC. It specifies CASSTALLGETQYF. The full variable domain, completed using reference TRBV5-1 and TRBJ2-5, is KAGVTQTPRYLIKTRGQQVTLSCSPISGHRSVSWYQQTPGQGLQFLFEYFSETQRNKGNFPGRFSGRQFSNSRSEMNVSTLELGDSALYLCASSTALLGETQYFGPGTRLLVL.

The rearrangement joins TRBV4-2 to TRBJ1-2, with D possibly matching TRBD1 (5 bases). V lost 3 bases, J lost 4 bases, and 12 bases lay in between. Germline CDR1 and CDR2: LGHNA and YNFKEQ. The length of the CDR3 is 14 residues. CDR3 loop: CASSQGGEAYGYTF. CDR3 bases: TGTGCCAGCAGCCAGGGGGGTGAGGCCTATGGCTACACCTTC.

The chain is built from TRBV21-1 and TRBJ2-1; the D call TRBD2 from the table was never checked on the DNA. TRBV21-1 is designated a pseudogene. The CDR3 is made up of 16 amino acids. The CDR3 DNA sequence: TGTGCCAGCAGCAAAAGCTTGGAGTTTCTGGACAATGAGCAGTTCTTC. Residues: CASSKSLEFLDNEQFF.